Sequencing of this TCR beta chain was carried out in a study of blood T cell repertoires in COVID-19. Background on the study: Sites in the United States, Italy and Spain provided acute and convalescent COVID-19 samples.

Germline V gives CDR1 MGHRA, CDR2 YSYEKL. The length of the CDR3 is 15 residues. V was cut by 1 base and J by 0 bases, with 10 bases left in between. In the original workflow: How many nucleated cells were present was estimated from reference gene primer amplification. Profiled with immunoSEQ multiplex PCR; TCRdb holds only in-frame clones, not every one. That table gives V, J and clone size, and the DNA gave D and trimming. This repertoire shows 120,000 or so clones, 60% to 80% found once; its top ten account for roughly 5%. Sequenced: peripheral blood. The chain carries TRBV4-1 and TRBJ2-7; tentative D call: TRBD2 (5 bases). This sequence originates from a man aged 55 to 69 with acute or convalescent COVID-19. The CDR3 DNA is TGCGCCAGCAGCCAAGCTATGAGGGTCTCCTACGAGCAGTACTTC. Its protein is CASSQAMRVSYEQYF.